One and the same sample provided the 17 T cell receptor beta chains below, sequenced in a study of T cell responses to AZD1222 COVID-19 vaccine. The protocol was immunoSEQ multiplex PCR, while the TCRdb copy is restricted to in-frame clones and leaves out a portion. In the table there are 130,000 to 150,000 clones, around 86% of which are singletons. The sequenced sample was peripheral blood, obtained on day 0 of MenACWY control vaccination. These receptors were taken from an adult in good health.

This chain connects TRBV5-6 to TRBJ1-2, with a tentative D call TRBD1 (5 bases). Germline V gene sequence: CDR1 SGHDT, CDR2 YYEEEE. V shed 3 bases and J shed 2 bases, with 8 bases lying between them. The CDR3 length is 13 residues. In DNA, the CDR3 is TGTGCCAGCAGCTCGACAGACAACTATGGCTACACCTTC. Translating gives CASSSTDNYGYTF.

The chain is built from TRBV11-1 and TRBJ2-7, with a weak D call TRBD2 (6 bases). Germline V lookup: CDR1 SGHAT, CDR2 FQDESV (reference sequence). The CDR3 consists of 13 residues. V lost 1 base and J 5 bases, leaving 9 bases between the germline ends. The CDR3 loop reads CASSLVRGNEQYV. DNA for the CDR3: TGTGCCAGCAGCTTAGTTCGGGGGAACGAGCAGTACGTC.

This clone was seen just once. The rearrangement links TRBV28 to TRBJ2-5, with unresolved D. Germline CDR1 MDHEN, CDR2 SYDVKM. The CDR3 has 14 residues. V lost 7 bases and J 5 bases, leaving 17 bases between the germline ends. The CDR3 loop reads CASTTGSLGETQYF. DNA of the CDR3: TGTGCCAGCACTACCGGATCGTTGGGGGAGACCCAGTACTTC.

The gene calls are TRBV15 and TRBJ1-3; no definite D call. The length of the CDR3 is 16 residues. The germline V gene encodes CDR1 LNHNV and CDR2 YYDKDF (reference sequence). V dropped 0 bases and J dropped 0 bases, with 9 bases sitting between them. The CDR3 region has the DNA TGTGCCACCAGCAGAGATGGACTTACCTCTGGAAACACCATATATTTT. Protein product: CATSRDGLTSGNTIYF.

Only one count was recorded for this clone. The chain recombines TRBV28 with TRBJ1-5, with D perhaps TRBD1 (6 bases). The CDR3 runs to 18 residues. Germline CDR1 MDHEN, CDR2 SYDVKM. The V end was cut by 4 bases, the J end by 0 bases, with 19 bases between. CDR3 nucleotides: TGTGCCAGCAGTTCCCCTTACAACAGGGCTGATAGCAATCAGCCCCAGCATTTT. Its protein is CASSSPYNRADSNQPQHF.

The V call is TRBV27, the J call TRBJ2-1, with D maybe TRBD2 (6 bases). The CDR3 covers 14 residues. Germline V CDR1 and CDR2: MNHEY, SMNVEV (reference sequence). V lost 2 bases, J lost 4 bases, and 9 bases lay in between. This CDR3 is CASSLGRTYNEQFF. Written as DNA, the CDR3 is TGTGCCAGCAGTTTAGGGAGGACATACAATGAGCAGTTCTTC.

This clone occurred once. The J gene is TRBJ2-1, the V gene TRBV6-6, with 9 bases identical to TRBD1. V lost 5 bases, J lost 2 bases, and 10 bases stayed unmatched. The germline V gene has CDR1 MNHNY and CDR2 SVGAGI (reference sequence). The CDR3 is 17 residues long. CDR3 sequence (DNA): TGTGCCAGCAGTCGGAGGGCTGGGGACAGGGCCTACAATGAGCAGTTCTTC. Residues: CASSRRAGDRAYNEQFF.

The genes are TRBV3-1 (or the pseudogene TRBV3-2) and TRBJ2-5; D may be TRBD2 (7 bases). With 4 bases removed from V and 4 bases from J, the gap between germline ends came to 16 bases. Looked up from germline, CDR1 is LGHDT and CDR2 is YNNKEL (reference sequence). The CDR3 length is 15 residues. CDR3 sequence (DNA): TGTGCCAGCAGCCCGATGTGGGGGGGGCGAGAGACCCAGTACTTC. Its protein is CASSPMWGGRETQYF.

CDR3 coding DNA: TGTGCCAGCAGCCTGACGGACAGGGAGGATGGCTACACCTTC. It encodes CASSLTDREDGYTF. This rearrangement joins TRBV11-2 to TRBJ1-2; 8 nucleotides align to TRBD1. The CDR3 length is 14 residues. Per the germline V gene, CDR1 is SGHAT and CDR2 is FQNNGV. With 5 bases clipped from V and 6 bases from J, the junction kept 8 bases outside the gene matches.

There are a few counts of this clone. The gene calls are TRBV11-2 and TRBJ2-1; the D gene is possibly TRBD1 (5 bases). CDR3 length: 17 residues. V lost 5 bases and J lost 6, with 23 bases in between. Germline V gene data show CDR1 as SGHAT and CDR2 as FQNNGV. The CDR3 spells CASSPRLGRVLGNEQFF. CDR3 DNA sequence: TGTGCCAGCAGCCCTAGGCTGGGCAGGGTGCTAGGCAATGAGCAGTTCTTC. Looking up the rest from reference TRBV11-2 and TRBJ2-1 gives the full variable domain: EAGVAQSPRYKIIEKRQSVAFWCNPISGHATLYWYQQILGQGPKLLIQFQNNGVVDDSQLPKDRFSAERLKGVDSTLKIQPAKLEDSAVYLCASSPRLGRVLGNEQFFGPGTRLTVL.

The V and J genes are TRBV21-1 and TRBJ1-2. TRBV21-1 is reported as a pseudogene. The CDR3 extends over 12 amino acids. CDR3 DNA sequence: TGTGCCAGCACAGCCTCTAACTATGGCTACACCTTC. The encoded protein is CASTASNYGYTF.

The rearrangement links TRBV7-8 to TRBJ2-3; 14 bases are shared with TRBD2. Germline assignment: CDR1 SGHVS and CDR2 FQNEAQ. V lost 7 bases to trimming and J lost 5 bases; unmatched junction nucleotides: 2. The CDR3 sequence is 14 residues long. The CDR3 bases are TGTGCCAGCACGGGGACTAGCGGGGGAGATACGCAGTATTTT. Translating gives CASTGTSGGDTQYF.

The chain uses TRBV6-5 and TRBJ2-5; D uncertain. There are 11 residues in the CDR3. V lost 6 bases and J 2 bases, leaving 4 bases between the germline ends. Germline CDR1 reads MNHEY; CDR2 reads SVGAGI. This chain's CDR3 is CASRGQETQYF. The CDR3 DNA is TGTGCCAGCAGGGGACAAGAGACCCAGTACTTC.

The CDR3 protein is CASSLQDRDEQFF. CDR3 nucleotide sequence: TGTGCCAGCAGCTTACAGGATCGGGATGAGCAGTTCTTC. V is TRBV7-9 and J is TRBJ2-1; no definite D call. This CDR3 has 13 residues. Germline V gene sequence: CDR1 SEHNR, CDR2 FQNEAQ (reference sequence). Trimming took off 2 bases at V and 8 bases at J, with 10 bases between the two ends.

The chain is built from TRBV19 and TRBJ1-1, with 11 bases lining up with TRBD1. Unmatched junction bases numbered 4, after V lost 8 bases and J lost 5 bases. The CDR3 length is 13 residues. Germline V gene lookup returns CDR1 LNHDA and CDR2 SQIVND (reference sequence). The DNA for the CDR3 is TGTGCCAGTCGGGACAGGGGGATTACTGAAGCTTTCTTT. Its protein is CASRDRGITEAFF.

Only one count was recorded for this clone. The rearrangement joins TRBV5-4 to TRBJ2-3; tentatively, D is TRBD2 (6 bases). From germline, CDR1 is SGHNT and CDR2 YYREEE (reference sequence). The ends were cut back, 4 bases at V and 4 bases at J, with 16 bases in the middle. The CDR3 sequence is 15 residues long. CDR3 residues: CASSPEGSLADTQYF. The CDR3 DNA sequence: TGTGCCAGCAGCCCGGAGGGCAGCCTCGCAGATACGCAGTATTTT.

This clone was picked up a small number of times. The V and J genes are TRBV19 and TRBJ1-1; weak D call: TRBD1 (5 bases). The CDR3 sequence is 16 residues long. V lost 8 bases, J lost 4 bases, and 23 bases lay in between. Germline V gene lookup returns CDR1 LNHDA and CDR2 SQIVND (reference sequence). The CDR3 is CASEPLTASLGTEAFF. The CDR3 DNA reads TGTGCCAGTGAACCTCTGACAGCCAGCCTGGGCACTGAAGCTTTCTTT.